The T cell receptor beta chain under discussion was sequenced for a study of blood T cell repertoires in COVID-19. Study information: PBMCs, B-cell-depleted T cells, or T cells provided the cDNA or gDNA that made up the material.

The data were produced by immunoSEQ multiplex PCR, yet TCRdb's version contains in-frame clones alone and is incomplete. The sample lists some 310,000 clones, 80% to 90% seen once, with 1% in the top ten. The CDR3 is 18 residues long. CDR1 and CDR2 (germline): SGDLS, YYNGEE. V lost 4 bases and J lost 0, with 20 bases in between. J is TRBJ2-1 and V is TRBV9; possibly TRBD2 for D (5 bases). This clonotype originated in a middle-aged man with active or convalescent COVID-19. The sequenced sample was peripheral blood. Here the CDR3 DNA reads TGTGCCAGCAGCCCAACCCTCCGGACGGGGAGCTCCTACAATGAGCAGTTCTTC. Translated: CASSPTLRTGSSYNEQFF.